This TCR beta chain appears in the sequencing data of a study of blood T cell repertoires in COVID-19. Study-wide background: Sample material is recorded as cDNA or gDNA derived from T cells, B-cell-depleted T cells, or PBMCs.

CDR3 length: 15 amino acids. Germline CDR1 MNHEY, CDR2 SVGAGI. The J segment lost 2 bases and the V segment lost 7 bases, leaving 1 base of the junction unmatched. Original analysis: It was from reference gene primer amplification that nucleated cell counts were estimated. Sequenced by immunoSEQ multiplex PCR; TCRdb stores in-frame clones only, minus some. That table furnishes V, J and clone size, whereas the DNA furnished D and trimming. Of tens of thousands of clones listed, around 79% are singletons. Sequenced: peripheral blood. This chain links TRBV6-5 with TRBJ1-6; TRBD1 aligns across 11 bases. This TCR was recovered from a man aged 55 to 70 with active or convalescent COVID-19. DNA of the CDR3: TGTGCCAGCAAGGACAGGGGGCCCTATAATTCACCCCTCCACTTT. It specifies CASKDRGPYNSPLHF.